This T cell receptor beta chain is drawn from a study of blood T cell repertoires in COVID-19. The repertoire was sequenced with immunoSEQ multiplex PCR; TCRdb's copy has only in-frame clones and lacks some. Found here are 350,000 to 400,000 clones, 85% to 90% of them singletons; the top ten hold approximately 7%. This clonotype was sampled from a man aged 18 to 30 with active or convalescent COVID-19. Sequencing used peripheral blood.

The CDR3 protein is CASSNRDNQPQHF. The CDR3 DNA sequence: TGTGCCAGCAGCAACAGGGACAATCAGCCCCAGCATTTT. V gene TRBV7-2 combines with J gene TRBJ1-5, with TRBD1 as a possible D gene (6 bases). V was cut by 5 bases and J by 3 bases, with 8 bases left in between. CDR3 length equals 13 residues. The germline V gene has CDR1 SGHTA and CDR2 FQGNSA.